This TCR beta chain was profiled in a study of blood T cell repertoires in COVID-19. Original processing notes: Using reference gene primer amplification, nucleated cell counts were estimated. Method: immunoSEQ multiplex PCR; TCRdb's copy keeps in-frame clones and lacks some. V and J calls plus clone size are reproduced from that table; the DNA served to infer D and trimming. The top ten clones hold about 3.5% of a sample with about 240,000 clones, 86% of them seen once. Enrolled through a virtual design, the participants were between about 18 and 89 years of age and came from under 25 US areas. Participants had their cohort set by participant-reported clinical history. The ends were cut back, 0 bases at V and 7 bases at J, with 15 bases in the middle. The CDR3 loop spans 15 amino acids. Germline V CDR1 and CDR2: LNHDA, SQIVND (reference sequence).

The sequence came from a woman aged 40 to 50 with acute COVID-19. This chain uses TRBV19 with TRBJ2-5; D perhaps matches TRBD2 (6 bases). Sequenced input: PBMCs or T cells enriched from blood (not recorded which). The CDR3 loop is CASSIEAGPLVTQYF. The CDR3, as DNA: TGTGCCAGTAGTATAGAGGCGGGACCCCTTGTGACCCAGTACTTC.